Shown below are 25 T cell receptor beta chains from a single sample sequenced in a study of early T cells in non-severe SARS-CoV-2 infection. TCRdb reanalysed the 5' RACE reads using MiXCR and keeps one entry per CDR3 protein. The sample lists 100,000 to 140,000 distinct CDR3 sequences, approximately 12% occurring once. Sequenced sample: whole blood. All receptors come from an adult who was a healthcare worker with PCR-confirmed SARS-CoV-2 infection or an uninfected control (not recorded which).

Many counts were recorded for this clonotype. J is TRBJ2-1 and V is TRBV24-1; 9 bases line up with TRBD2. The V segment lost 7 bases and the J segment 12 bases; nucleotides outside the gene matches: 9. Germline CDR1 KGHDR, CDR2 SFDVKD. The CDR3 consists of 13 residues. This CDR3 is CATSSGLAGRQFF. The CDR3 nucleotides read TGTGCCACCAGCTCGGGACTAGCCGGTCGGCAGTTCTTC.

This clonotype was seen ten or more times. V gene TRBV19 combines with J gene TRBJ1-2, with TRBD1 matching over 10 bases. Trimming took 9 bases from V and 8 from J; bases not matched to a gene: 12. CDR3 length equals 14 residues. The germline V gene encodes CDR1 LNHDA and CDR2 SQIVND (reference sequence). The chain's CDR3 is CASSPRGQGSGYTF. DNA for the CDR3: TGTGCCAGCAGCCCCCGGGGACAGGGGTCAGGCTACACCTTC.

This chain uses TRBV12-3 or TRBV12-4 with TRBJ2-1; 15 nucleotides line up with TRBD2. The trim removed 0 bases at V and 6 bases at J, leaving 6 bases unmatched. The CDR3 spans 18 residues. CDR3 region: CASSLAPRTSGRANEQFF. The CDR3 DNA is TGTGCCAGCAGTTTAGCGCCCCGGACTAGCGGGAGGGCCAATGAGCAGTTCTTC.

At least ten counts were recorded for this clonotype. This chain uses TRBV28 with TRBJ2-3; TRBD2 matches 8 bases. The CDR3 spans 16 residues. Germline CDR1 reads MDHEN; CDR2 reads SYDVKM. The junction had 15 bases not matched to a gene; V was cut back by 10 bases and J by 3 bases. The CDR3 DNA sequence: TGTGCCACCCAGGCTTCATTCGCGGGAGGAACAGATACGCAGTATTTT. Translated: CATQASFAGGTDTQYF.

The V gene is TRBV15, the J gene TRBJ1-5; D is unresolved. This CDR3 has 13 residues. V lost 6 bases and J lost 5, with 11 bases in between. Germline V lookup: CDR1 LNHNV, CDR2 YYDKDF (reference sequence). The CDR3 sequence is CATSTAGDQPQHF. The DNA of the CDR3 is TGTGCCACCAGTACCGCGGGTGATCAGCCCCAGCATTTT.

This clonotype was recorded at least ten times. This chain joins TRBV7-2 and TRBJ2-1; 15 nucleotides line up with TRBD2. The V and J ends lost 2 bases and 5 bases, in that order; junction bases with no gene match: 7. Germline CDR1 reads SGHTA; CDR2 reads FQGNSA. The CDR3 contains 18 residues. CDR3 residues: CASSLRTSGRALNNEQFF. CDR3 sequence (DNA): TGTGCCAGCAGCTTACGGACTAGCGGGAGGGCATTGAACAATGAGCAGTTCTTC.

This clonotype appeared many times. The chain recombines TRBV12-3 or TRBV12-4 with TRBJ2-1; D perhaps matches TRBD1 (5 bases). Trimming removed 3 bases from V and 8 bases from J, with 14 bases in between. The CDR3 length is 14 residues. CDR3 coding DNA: TGTGCCAGCAGTTTCCCAGGGATGTTCGATGAGCAGTTCTTC. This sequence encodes CASSFPGMFDEQFF.

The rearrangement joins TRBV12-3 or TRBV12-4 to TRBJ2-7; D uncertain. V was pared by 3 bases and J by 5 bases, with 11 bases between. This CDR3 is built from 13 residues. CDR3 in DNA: TGTGCCAGCAGTTTGTTTGAGTGGAACGAGCAGTACTTC. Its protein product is CASSLFEWNEQYF.

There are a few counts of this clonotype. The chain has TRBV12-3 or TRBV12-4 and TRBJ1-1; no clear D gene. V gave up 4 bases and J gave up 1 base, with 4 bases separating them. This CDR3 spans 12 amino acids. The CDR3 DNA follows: TGTGCCAGCAGTTACAGGAACACTGAAGCTTTCTTT. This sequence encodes CASSYRNTEAFF.

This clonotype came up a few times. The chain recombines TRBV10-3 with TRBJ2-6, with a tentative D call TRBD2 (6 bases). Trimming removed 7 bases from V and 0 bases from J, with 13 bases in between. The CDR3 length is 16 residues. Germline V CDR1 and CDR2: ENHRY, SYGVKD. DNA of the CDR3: TGTGCCATCAACGGGGGTGGCCTCTCTGGGGCCAACGTCCTGACTTTC. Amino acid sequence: CAINGGGLSGANVLTF.

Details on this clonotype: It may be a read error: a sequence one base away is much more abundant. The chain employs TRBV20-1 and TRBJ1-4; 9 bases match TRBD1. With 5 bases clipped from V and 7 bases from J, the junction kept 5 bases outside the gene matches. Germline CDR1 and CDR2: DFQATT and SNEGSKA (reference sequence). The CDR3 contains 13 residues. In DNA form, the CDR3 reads TGCAGTGCTCCGGGGACAGGGTGTGAAAAACTGTTTTTT. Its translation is CSAPGTGCEKLFF.

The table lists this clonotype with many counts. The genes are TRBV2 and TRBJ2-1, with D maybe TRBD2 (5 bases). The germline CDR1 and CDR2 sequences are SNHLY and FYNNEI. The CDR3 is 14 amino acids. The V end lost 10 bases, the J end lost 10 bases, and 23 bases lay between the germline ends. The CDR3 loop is CATRRAVLRAEQFF. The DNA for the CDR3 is TGTGCCACCAGGCGGGCCGTACTACGAGCGGAGCAGTTCTTC.

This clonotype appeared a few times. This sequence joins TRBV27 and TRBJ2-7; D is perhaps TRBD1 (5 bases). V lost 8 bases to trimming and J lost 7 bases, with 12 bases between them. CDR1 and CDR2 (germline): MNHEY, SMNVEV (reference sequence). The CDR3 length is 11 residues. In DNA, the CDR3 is TGTGCCAGCGGGGCCCTTGGGGAGCAGTACTTC. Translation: CASGALGEQYF.

CDR3 DNA sequence: TGTGCCAGCAGCCCAAACCTAGCCCCTGAGACCCAGTACTTC. It codes for CASSPNLAPETQYF. The rearrangement joins TRBV5-6 to TRBJ2-5; perhaps TRBD2 as D (5 bases). CDR1 is SGHDT and CDR2 is YYEEEE in the germline V gene. Trimming took off 4 bases at V and 5 bases at J, with 15 bases between the two ends. The CDR3 runs to 14 residues.

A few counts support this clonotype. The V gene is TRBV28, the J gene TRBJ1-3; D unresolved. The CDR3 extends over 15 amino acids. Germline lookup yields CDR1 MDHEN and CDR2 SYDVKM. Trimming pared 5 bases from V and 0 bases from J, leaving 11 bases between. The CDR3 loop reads CASSETVDSGNTIYF. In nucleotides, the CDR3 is TGTGCCAGCAGTGAAACTGTGGACTCTGGAAACACCATATATTTT.

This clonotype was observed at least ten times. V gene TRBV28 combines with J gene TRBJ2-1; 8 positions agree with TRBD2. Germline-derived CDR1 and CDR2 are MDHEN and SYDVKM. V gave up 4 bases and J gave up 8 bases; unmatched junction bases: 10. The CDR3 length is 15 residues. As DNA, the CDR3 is TGTGCCAGCAGTTCCGAGCGGGAGAAGTTCGATGAGCAGTTCTTC. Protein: CASSSEREKFDEQFF. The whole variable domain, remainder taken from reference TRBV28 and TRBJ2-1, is DVKVTQSSRYLVKRTGEKVFLECVQDMDHENMFWYRQDPGLGLRLIYFSYDVKMKEKGDIPEGYSVSREKKERFSLILESASTNQTSMYLCASSSEREKFDEQFFGPGTRLTVL.

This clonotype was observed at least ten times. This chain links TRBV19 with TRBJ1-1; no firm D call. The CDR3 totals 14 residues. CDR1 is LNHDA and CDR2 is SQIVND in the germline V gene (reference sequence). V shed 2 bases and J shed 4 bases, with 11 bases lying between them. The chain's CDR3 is CASSIIGGGTEAFF. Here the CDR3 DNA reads TGTGCCAGTAGTATAATTGGCGGCGGCACTGAAGCTTTCTTT.

The CDR3 region is CAWSTGSWQDYEQYF. The CDR3 DNA reads TGTGCCTGGTCGACGGGGTCCTGGCAAGACTACGAGCAGTACTTC. The genes are TRBV30 and TRBJ2-7; D is possibly TRBD2 (5 bases). V was pared by 5 bases and J by 3 bases, with 20 bases between. The CDR3 is 15 amino acids. Germline-derived CDR1 and CDR2 are GTSNPN and SVGIG (reference sequence).

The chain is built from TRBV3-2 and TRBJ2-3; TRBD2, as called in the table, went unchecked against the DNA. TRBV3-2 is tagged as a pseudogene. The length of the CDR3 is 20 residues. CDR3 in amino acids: CASSEGTSETRGRSTDTQYF. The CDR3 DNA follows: TGTGCCAGCAGCGAAGGTACTAGCGAGACCCGAGGCCGAAGCACAGATACGCAGTATTTT.

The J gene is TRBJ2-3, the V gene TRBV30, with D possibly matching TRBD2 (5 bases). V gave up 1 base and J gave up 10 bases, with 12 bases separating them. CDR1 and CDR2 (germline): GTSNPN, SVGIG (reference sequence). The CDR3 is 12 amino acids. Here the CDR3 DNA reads TGTGCCTGGAGTGAGCGGCCGGCACCGCAGTATTTT. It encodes CAWSERPAPQYF.

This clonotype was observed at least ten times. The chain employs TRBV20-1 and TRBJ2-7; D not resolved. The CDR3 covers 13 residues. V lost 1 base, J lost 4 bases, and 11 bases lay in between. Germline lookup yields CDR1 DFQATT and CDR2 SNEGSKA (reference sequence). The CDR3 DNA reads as TGCAGTGCTAGAGGCCGGGCGGAGTACGAGCAGTACTTC. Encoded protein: CSARGRAEYEQYF.

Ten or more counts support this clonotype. The CDR3 region is CASSSTTAGANVLTF. CDR3 nucleotides: TGCGCCAGCAGCTCCACTACCGCTGGGGCCAACGTCCTGACTTTC. The rearrangement links TRBV5-1 to TRBJ2-6; D gene unclear. The CDR3 has 15 residues. V was pared by 3 bases and J by 2 bases, with 9 bases between. Germline CDR1 and CDR2: SGHRS and YFSETQ. The variable domain in full, completed from reference TRBV5-1 and TRBJ2-6, reads KAGVTQTPRYLIKTRGQQVTLSCSPISGHRSVSWYQQTPGQGLQFLFEYFSETQRNKGNFPGRFSGRQFSNSRSEMNVSTLELGDSALYLCASSSTTAGANVLTFGAGSRLTVL.

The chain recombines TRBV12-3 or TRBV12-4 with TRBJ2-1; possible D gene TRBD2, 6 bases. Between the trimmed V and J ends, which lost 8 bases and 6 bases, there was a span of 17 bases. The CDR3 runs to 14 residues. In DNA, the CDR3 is TGTGCCAGCGGTCGTGGCGGGATAGGCAATGAGCAGTTCTTC. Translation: CASGRGGIGNEQFF.

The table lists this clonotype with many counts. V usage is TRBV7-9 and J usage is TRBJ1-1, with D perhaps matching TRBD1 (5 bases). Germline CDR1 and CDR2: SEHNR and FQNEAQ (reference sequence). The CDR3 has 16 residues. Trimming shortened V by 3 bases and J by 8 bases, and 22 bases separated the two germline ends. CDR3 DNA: TGTGCCAGCAGCTTCTTCACCGGGACGCGCCTCACGGAAGCTTTCTTT. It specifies CASSFFTGTRLTEAFF.

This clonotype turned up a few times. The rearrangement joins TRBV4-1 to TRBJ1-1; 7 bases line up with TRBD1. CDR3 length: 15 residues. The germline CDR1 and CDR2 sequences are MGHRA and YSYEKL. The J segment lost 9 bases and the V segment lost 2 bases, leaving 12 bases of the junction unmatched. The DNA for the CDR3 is TGCGCCAGCAGCCAACCCCTGAGGGGGCTATACCAAGCTTTCTTT. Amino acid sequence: CASSQPLRGLYQAFF.